The entry below gives a single T cell receptor (beta chain) sequence along with its context. Random hexamers were used to reverse transcribe roughly 0.45 to 1 ug of RNA. Via MiXCR, TCRdb re-called the immunoSEQ multiplex PCR reads, giving one row per CDR3 protein. The data hold under 85,000 distinct CDR3 sequences, with approximately 96% observed a single time. This sample is part of a study of CD8 T cells in Susac syndrome. TCR beta sequencing was performed on blood CD8+ and CD4+ T cells. Those who served as multiple sclerosis controls were treatment-naive patients with stable or active relapsing-remitting disease. Trimming cost V 0 bases and J 5 bases, with 4 bases left between them. The CDR3 covers 13 residues. Germline V gene lookup returns CDR1 MRHNA and CDR2 SNTAGT.

This sequence was found in a human donor with multiple sclerosis. Input material: CD8+ T cells from PBMCs. V and J are TRBV6-4 and TRBJ2-2; no definite D call. The CDR3 DNA follows: TGTGCCAGCAGTGACTCGGAGACCGGGGAGCTGTTTTTT. It is translated as CASSDSETGELFF.